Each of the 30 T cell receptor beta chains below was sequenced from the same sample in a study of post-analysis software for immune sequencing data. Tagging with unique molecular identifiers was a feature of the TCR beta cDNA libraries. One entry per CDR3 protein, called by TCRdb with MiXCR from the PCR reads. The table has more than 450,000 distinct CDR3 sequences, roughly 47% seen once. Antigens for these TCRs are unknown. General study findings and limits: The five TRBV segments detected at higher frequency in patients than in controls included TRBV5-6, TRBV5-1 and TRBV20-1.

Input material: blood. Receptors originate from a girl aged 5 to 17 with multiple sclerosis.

This CDR3 is CASSASLTSDTQYF. The CDR3 DNA reads as TGTGCCAGCAGCGCTTCACTGACGTCAGATACGCAGTATTTT. The chain is built from TRBV6-2 or TRBV6-3 and TRBJ2-3; D ambiguous. The CDR3 has 14 amino acids. Germline V CDR1 and CDR2: MNHEY, SVGEGT. V lost 6 bases to trimming and J lost 4 bases, with 14 bases between them.

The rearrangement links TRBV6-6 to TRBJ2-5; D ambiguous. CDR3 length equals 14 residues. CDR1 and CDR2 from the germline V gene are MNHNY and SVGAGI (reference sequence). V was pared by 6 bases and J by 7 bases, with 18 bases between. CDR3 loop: CASSLSGSPWTQYF. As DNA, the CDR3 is TGTGCCAGCAGCCTCAGTGGGTCCCCTTGGACCCAGTACTTC.

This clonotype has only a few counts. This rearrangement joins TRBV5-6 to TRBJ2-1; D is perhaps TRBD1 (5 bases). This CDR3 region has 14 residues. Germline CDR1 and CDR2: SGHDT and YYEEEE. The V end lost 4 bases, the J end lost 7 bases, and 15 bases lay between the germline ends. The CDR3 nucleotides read TGTGCCAGCAGCACACCCTCGACAGCTAATGAGCAGTTCTTC. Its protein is CASSTPSTANEQFF.

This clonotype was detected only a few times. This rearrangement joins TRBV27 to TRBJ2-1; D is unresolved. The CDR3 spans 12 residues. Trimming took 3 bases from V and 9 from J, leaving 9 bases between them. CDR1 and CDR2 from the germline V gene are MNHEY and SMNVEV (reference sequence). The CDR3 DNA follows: TGTGCCAGCAGTTTGGTCCCGACTGAGCAGTTCTTC. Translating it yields CASSLVPTEQFF.

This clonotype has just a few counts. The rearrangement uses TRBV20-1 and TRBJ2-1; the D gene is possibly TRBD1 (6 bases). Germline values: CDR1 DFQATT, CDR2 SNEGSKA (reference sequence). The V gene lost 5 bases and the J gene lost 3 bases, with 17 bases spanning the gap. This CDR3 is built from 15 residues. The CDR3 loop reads CSAFSGRGYYNEQFF. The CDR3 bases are TGCAGTGCTTTCTCAGGCAGGGGCTACTACAATGAGCAGTTCTTC.

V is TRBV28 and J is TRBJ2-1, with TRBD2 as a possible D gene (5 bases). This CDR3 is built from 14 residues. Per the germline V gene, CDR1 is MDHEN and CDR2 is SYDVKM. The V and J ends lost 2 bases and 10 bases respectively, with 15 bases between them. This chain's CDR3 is CASSLPGLVQEQFF. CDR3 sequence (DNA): TGTGCCAGCAGTTTACCCGGACTCGTACAGGAGCAGTTCTTC.

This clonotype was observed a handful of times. As DNA, the CDR3 is TGTGCCAGCAGCCAAGATTCTCAGGGGGCAGCTAGCGGGAGTCCTGAGCAGTTCTTC. Translated, it gives CASSQDSQGAASGSPEQFF. V usage is TRBV4-2 and J usage is TRBJ2-1; TRBD2 matches 10 bases. The length of the CDR3 is 19 residues. J was trimmed by 9 bases and V by 0 bases; bases with no gene match: 17. Germline-derived CDR1 and CDR2 are LGHNA and YNFKEQ.

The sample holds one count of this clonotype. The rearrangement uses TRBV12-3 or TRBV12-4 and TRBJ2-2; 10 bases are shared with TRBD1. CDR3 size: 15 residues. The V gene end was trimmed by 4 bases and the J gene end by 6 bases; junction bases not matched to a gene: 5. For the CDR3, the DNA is TGTGCCAGCAGTTCCACGGGGACAGGGGCCGGGGAGCTGTTTTTT. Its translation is CASSSTGTGAGELFF.

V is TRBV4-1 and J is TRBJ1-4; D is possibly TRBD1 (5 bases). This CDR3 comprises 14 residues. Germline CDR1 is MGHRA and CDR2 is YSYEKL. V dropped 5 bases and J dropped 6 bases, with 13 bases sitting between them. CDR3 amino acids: CASSSIGTDEKLFF. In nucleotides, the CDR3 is TGCGCCAGCAGCTCTATTGGGACGGATGAAAAACTGTTTTTT.

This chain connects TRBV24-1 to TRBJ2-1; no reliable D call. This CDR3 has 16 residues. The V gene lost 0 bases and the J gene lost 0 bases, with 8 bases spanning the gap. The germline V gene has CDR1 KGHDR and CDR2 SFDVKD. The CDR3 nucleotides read TGTGCCACCAGTGATTTGGTCGGTAGCTCCTACAATGAGCAGTTCTTC. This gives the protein CATSDLVGSSYNEQFF.

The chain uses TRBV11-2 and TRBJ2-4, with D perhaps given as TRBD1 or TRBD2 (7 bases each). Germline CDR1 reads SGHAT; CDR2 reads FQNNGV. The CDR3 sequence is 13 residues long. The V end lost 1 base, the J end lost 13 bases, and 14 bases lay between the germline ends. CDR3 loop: CASSLGGRGRQYF. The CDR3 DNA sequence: TGTGCCAGCAGCTTAGGGGGGAGGGGGCGACAGTACTTC.

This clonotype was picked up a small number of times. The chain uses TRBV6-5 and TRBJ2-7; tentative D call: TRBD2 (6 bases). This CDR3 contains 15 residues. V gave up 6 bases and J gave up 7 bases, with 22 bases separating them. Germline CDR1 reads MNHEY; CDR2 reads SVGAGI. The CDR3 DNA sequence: TGTGCCAGCAGAATGGGAGCGGGCGGATCCTGGGAGCAGTACTTC. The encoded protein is CASRMGAGGSWEQYF.

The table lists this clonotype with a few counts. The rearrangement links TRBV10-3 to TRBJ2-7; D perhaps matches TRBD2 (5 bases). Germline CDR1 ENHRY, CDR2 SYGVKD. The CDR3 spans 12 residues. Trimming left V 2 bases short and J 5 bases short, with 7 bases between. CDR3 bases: TGTGCCATCAGTGAGGCCGGGAACGAGCAGTACTTC. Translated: CAISEAGNEQYF.

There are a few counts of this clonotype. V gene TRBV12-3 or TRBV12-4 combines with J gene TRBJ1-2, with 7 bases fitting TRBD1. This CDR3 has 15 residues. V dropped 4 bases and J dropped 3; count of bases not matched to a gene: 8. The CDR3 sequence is CASSSPDRPDYGYTF. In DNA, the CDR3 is TGTGCCAGCAGTTCCCCGGACAGGCCCGACTATGGCTACACCTTC.

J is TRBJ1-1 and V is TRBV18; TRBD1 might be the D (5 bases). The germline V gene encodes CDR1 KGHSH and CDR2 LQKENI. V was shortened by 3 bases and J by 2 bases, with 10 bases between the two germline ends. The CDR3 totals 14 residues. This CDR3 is CASSPDRINTEAFF. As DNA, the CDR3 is TGTGCCAGCTCACCCGACAGAATCAACACTGAAGCTTTCTTT.

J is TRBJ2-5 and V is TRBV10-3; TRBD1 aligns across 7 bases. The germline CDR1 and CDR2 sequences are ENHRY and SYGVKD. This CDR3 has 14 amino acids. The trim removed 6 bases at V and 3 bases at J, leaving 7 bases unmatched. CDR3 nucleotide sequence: TGTGCCATCAGCTCCGGGACAGTTAAAGAGACCCAGTACTTC. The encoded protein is CAISSGTVKETQYF.

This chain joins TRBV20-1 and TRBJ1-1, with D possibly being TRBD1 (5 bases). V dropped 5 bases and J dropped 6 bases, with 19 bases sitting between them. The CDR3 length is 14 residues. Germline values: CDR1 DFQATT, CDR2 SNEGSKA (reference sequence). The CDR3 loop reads CSAVRGLDTSEAFF. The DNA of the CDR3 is TGCAGTGCTGTGCGAGGCCTGGACACCTCTGAAGCTTTCTTT.

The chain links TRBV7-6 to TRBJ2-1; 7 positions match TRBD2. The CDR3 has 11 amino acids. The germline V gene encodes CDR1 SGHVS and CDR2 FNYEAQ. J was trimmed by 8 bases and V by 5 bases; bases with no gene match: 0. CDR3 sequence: CASSGGDEQFF. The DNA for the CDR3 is TGTGCCAGCAGCGGGGGGGATGAGCAGTTCTTC.

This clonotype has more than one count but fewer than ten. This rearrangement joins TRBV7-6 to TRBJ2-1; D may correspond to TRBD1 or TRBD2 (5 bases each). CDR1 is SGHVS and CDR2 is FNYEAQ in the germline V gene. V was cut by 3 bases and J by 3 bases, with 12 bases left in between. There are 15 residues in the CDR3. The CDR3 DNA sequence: TGTGCCAGCAGCTTTATGGGGACGAGCTACAATGAGCAGTTCTTC. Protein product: CASSFMGTSYNEQFF. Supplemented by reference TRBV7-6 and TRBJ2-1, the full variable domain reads GAGVSQSPRYKVTKRGQDVALRCDPISGHVSLYWYRQALGQGPEFLTYFNYEAQQDKSGLPNDRFSAERPEGSISTLTIQRTEQRDSAMYRCASSFMGTSYNEQFFGPGTRLTVL.

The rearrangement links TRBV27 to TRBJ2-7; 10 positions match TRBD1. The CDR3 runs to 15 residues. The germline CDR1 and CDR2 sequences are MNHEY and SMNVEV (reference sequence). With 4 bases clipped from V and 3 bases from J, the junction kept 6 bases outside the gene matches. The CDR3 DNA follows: TGTGCCAGCAGTTCCCGGGACAGGGGTGGCTACGAGCAGTACTTC. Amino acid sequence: CASSSRDRGGYEQYF.

The CDR3 is CASSTRTGSYEQYF. The CDR3 DNA sequence: TGTGCCAGCAGCACACGGACAGGGAGTTACGAGCAGTACTTC. The rearrangement links TRBV27 to TRBJ2-7; TRBD1 matches 8 bases. V shed 6 bases, J shed 4 bases, and the junction held 8 bases outside the gene matches. Germline V gene data show CDR1 as MNHEY and CDR2 as SMNVEV (reference sequence). The CDR3 is made up of 14 amino acids.

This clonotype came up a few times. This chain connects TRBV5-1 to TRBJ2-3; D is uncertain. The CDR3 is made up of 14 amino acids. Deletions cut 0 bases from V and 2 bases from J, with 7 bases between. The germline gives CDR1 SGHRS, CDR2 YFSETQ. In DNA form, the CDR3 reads TGCGCCAGCAGCTTGGGGCTGTTCACAGATACGCAGTATTTT. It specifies CASSLGLFTDTQYF.

CDR3: CSVVYKGLRSTEAFF. CDR3 sequence (DNA): TGCAGCGTTGTGTATAAGGGGCTAAGGAGCACTGAAGCTTTCTTT. The V and J genes are TRBV29-1 and TRBJ1-1; possible D gene TRBD1, 5 bases. In germline, CDR1 is SQVTM, CDR2 ANQGSEA. The CDR3 totals 15 residues. V dropped 4 bases and J dropped 4 bases, with 19 bases sitting between them.

This CDR3 is CASNDRVQGYTF. The CDR3 coding sequence is TGTGCCAGCAACGACAGGGTCCAGGGCTACACCTTC. The J gene is TRBJ1-2, the V gene TRBV28, with 7 positions matching TRBD1. The CDR3 loop spans 12 amino acids. Germline-derived CDR1 and CDR2 are MDHEN and SYDVKM. Losses at the gene ends were 7 bases for V and 8 bases for J; bases not matched to a gene: 7.

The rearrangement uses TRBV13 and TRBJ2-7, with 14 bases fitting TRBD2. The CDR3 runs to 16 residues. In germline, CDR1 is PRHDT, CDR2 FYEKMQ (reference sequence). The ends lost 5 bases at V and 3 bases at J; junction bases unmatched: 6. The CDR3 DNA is TGTGCCAGCAGCAGGACTAGCGGGAGGCCCTACTACGAGCAGTACTTC. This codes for CASSRTSGRPYYEQYF.

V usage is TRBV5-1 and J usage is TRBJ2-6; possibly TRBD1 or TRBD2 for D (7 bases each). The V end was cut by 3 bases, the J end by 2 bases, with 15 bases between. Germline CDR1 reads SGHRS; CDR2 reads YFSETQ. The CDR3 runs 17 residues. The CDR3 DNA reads TGCGCCAGCAGCTCTGCCCAGGGGGGGCCTGGGGCCAACGTCCTGACTTTC. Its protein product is CASSSAQGGPGANVLTF.

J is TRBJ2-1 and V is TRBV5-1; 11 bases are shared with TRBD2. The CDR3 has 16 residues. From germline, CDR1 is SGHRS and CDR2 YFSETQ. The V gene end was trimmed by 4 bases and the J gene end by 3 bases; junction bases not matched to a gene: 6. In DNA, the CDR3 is TGCGCCAGCAGCGATCCGGGACTAGCGGTCTACAATGAGCAGTTCTTC. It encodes CASSDPGLAVYNEQFF.

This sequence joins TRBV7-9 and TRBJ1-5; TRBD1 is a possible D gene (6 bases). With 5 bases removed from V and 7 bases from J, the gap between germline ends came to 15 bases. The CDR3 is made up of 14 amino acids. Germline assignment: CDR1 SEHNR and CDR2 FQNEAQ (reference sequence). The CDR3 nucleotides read TGTGCCAGCAGCCACAGGGAGGGCGGACAGCCCCAGCATTTT. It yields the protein CASSHREGGQPQHF.

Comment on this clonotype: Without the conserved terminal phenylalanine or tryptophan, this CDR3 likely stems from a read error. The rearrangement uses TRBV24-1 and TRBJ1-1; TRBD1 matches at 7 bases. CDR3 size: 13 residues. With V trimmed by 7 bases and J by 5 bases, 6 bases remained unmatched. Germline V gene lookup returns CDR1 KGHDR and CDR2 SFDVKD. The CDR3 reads CATRNPRGTEAFL. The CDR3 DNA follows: TGTGCCACCAGGAATCCCAGGGGGACTGAAGCTTTCTTG.

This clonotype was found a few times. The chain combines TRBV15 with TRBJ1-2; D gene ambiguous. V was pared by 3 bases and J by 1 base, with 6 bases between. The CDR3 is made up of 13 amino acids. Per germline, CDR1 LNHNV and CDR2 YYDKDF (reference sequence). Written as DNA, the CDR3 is TGTGCCACCAGCAGGCCGCTTAACTATGGCTACACCTTC. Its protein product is CATSRPLNYGYTF.